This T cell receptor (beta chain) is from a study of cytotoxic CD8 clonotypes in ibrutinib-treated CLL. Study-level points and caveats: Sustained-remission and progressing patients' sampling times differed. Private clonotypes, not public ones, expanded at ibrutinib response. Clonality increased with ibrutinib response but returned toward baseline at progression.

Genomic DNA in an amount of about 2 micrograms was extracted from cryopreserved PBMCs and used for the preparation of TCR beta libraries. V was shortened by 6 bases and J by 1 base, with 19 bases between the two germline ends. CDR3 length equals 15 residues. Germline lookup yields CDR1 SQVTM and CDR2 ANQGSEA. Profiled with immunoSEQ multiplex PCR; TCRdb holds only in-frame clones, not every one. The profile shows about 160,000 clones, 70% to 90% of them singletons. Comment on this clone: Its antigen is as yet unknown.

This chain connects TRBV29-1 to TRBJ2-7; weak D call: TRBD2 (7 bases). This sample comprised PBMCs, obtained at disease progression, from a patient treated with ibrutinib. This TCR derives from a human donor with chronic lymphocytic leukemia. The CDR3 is CSVNRGAGASYEQYF. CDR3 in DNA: TGCAGCGTCAACCGGGGGGCGGGGGCGTCCTACGAGCAGTACTTC.